The 20 T cell receptor beta chains below come from one sample, sequenced in a study of beta chain features in type 1 diabetes. Expressed TCRB transcripts were sequenced because the isolated RNA had all been reverse transcribed beforehand. Assay used: immunoSEQ multiplex PCR; TCRdb lists only in-frame clones, some missing. This sample has hundreds of thousands of clones, with roughly 30% found just once. The sample consisted of naive CD4+ T cells from blood. The receptors shown here come from a man aged 18-30 years in good health.

The rearrangement uses TRBV11-3 and TRBJ2-3; 9 bases are a match to TRBD1. This CDR3 is 16 amino acids long. Per the germline V gene, CDR1 is SGHNT and CDR2 is YENEEA. With 4 bases clipped from V and 3 bases from J, the junction kept 8 bases outside the gene matches. DNA for the CDR3: TGTGCCAGCAGCTCCTCAACCGGGACAGGGACAGATACGCAGTATTTT. The encoded protein is CASSSSTGTGTDTQYF.

This clone was seen more than once but under ten times. V usage is TRBV7-2 and J usage is TRBJ2-1; 8 bases agree with TRBD2. Trimming at V came to 2 bases and at J to 0 bases, leaving 3 bases not matched to a gene. Germline values: CDR1 SGHTA, CDR2 FQGNSA. The CDR3 is 16 residues long. As DNA, the CDR3 is TGTGCCAGCAGCTTATCTAGCGGGCCCTCCTACAATGAGCAGTTCTTC. Protein product: CASSLSSGPSYNEQFF.

Comment on this clone: Other DNA sequences in the same sample also yield this CDR3. The chain links TRBV9 to TRBJ2-1; 7 nucleotides line up with TRBD1. The germline CDR1 and CDR2 sequences are SGDLS and YYNGEE. V lost 0 bases, J lost 2 bases, and 2 bases stayed unmatched. The CDR3 consists of 15 residues. As DNA, the CDR3 is TGTGCCAGCAGCGTAGGGCAGGGGGCCTACAATGAGCAGTTCTTC. It translates to CASSVGQGAYNEQFF.

The gene calls are TRBV4-3 and TRBJ2-3; no clear D gene. The CDR3 is 15 amino acids. V gave up 0 bases and J gave up 0 bases, with 7 bases separating them. The germline V gene has CDR1 LGHNA and CDR2 YSLEER. CDR3 sequence: CASSQEYGSTDTQYF. In DNA form, the CDR3 reads TGCGCCAGCAGCCAAGAATACGGGAGCACAGATACGCAGTATTTT.

The rearrangement uses TRBV9 and TRBJ2-7, with 8 bases that match TRBD2. The CDR3 runs 16 residues. Trimming took 0 bases from V and 4 from J; bases not matched to a gene: 9. Germline assignment: CDR1 SGDLS and CDR2 YYNGEE. The CDR3 loop reads CASSVGQSGSPYEQYF. CDR3 DNA: TGTGCCAGCAGCGTAGGACAGAGCGGGAGTCCGTACGAGCAGTACTTC.

The rearrangement uses TRBV29-1 and TRBJ2-7; 7 bases align to TRBD1. The germline gives CDR1 SQVTM, CDR2 ANQGSEA. The CDR3 is 16 amino acids. With V trimmed by 1 base and J by 0 bases, 9 bases remained unmatched. The CDR3 DNA follows: TGCAGCGTTGAAGCCCCACCGGGACAGCCCTCCTACGAGCAGTACTTC. Encoded protein: CSVEAPPGQPSYEQYF.

This clone was seen only a few times. The V and J genes are TRBV7-9 and TRBJ2-5; D gene uncertain. The CDR3 is 14 amino acids. CDR1 and CDR2 (germline): SEHNR, FQNEAQ (reference sequence). The V end was cut by 5 bases, the J end by 4 bases, with 14 bases between. The CDR3 reads CASSPAKAGETQYF. The CDR3 DNA reads TGTGCCAGCAGCCCGGCCAAAGCTGGAGAGACCCAGTACTTC.

This clone was seen more than once but under ten times. The rearrangement links TRBV29-1 to TRBJ2-7; no clear D. The CDR3 spans 13 residues. Germline assignment: CDR1 SQVTM and CDR2 ANQGSEA. V was clipped by 7 bases and J by 6 bases, with 19 bases between them. CDR3 coding DNA: TGCAGCGGCAAAGCCGGGCCGGGCGGCGAGCAGTACTTC. This encodes CSGKAGPGGEQYF.

The DNA for the CDR3 is TGTGCCAGCAGCCCTGAGAAGGCCAACGTCCTGACTTTC. It is translated as CASSPEKANVLTF. This chain connects TRBV11-3 to TRBJ2-6; D gene unclear. Trimming took 5 bases from V and 6 from J, leaving 8 bases between them. The CDR3 spans 13 residues. From germline, CDR1 is SGHNT and CDR2 YENEEA.

The genes are TRBV15 and TRBJ2-6; the D gene is possibly TRBD2 (5 bases). CDR1 LNHNV and CDR2 YYDKDF come from the germline V gene (reference sequence). The CDR3 length is 17 residues. V lost 1 base, J lost 0 bases, and 10 bases lay in between. The CDR3, as DNA: TGTGCCACCAGCAGAGGAGGGTATGGCTCTGGGGCCAACGTCCTGACTTTC. The encoded protein is CATSRGGYGSGANVLTF.

This clone was found a few times. The chain recombines TRBV10-3 with TRBJ2-5, with TRBD1 matching over 9 bases. CDR1 ENHRY and CDR2 SYGVKD come from the germline V gene. After removal of 4 bases from V and 4 bases from J, the junction contained 4 bases not matched to a gene. The length of the CDR3 is 14 residues. DNA of the CDR3: TGTGCCATCAGTGTGGGACAGGGTGTAGAGACCCAGTACTTC. Encoded protein: CAISVGQGVETQYF.

The chain links TRBV15 to TRBJ1-2, with unresolved D. The CDR3 is 15 residues long. Trimming took 0 bases from V and 5 from J, leaving 13 bases between them. In germline, CDR1 is LNHNV, CDR2 YYDKDF (reference sequence). As DNA, the CDR3 is TGTGCCACCAGCAGAGATCCAGGCAGGCCTTATGGCTACACCTTC. This encodes CATSRDPGRPYGYTF.

This clone was counted between two and nine times. This chain connects TRBV30 to TRBJ2-1; 14 bases map to TRBD2. From germline, CDR1 is GTSNPN and CDR2 SVGIG (reference sequence). V was pared by 3 bases and J by 7 bases, with 5 bases of the junction left unmatched. The CDR3 is made up of 15 amino acids. DNA for the CDR3: TGTGCCTGGAGCCCGGGACTAGCGGGAGATAATGAGCAGTTCTTC. It codes for CAWSPGLAGDNEQFF.

About this clone: An end of the junction differs from the germline gene, which may be a read error. The V gene is TRBV25-1, the J gene TRBJ1-4; no firm D call. The CDR3 totals 13 residues. Germline assignment: CDR1 MGHDK and CDR2 SYGVNS. The CDR3 DNA reads TGTGTCAGCAGTGAGGCGGGAGATGAAAAACTGTTTTTT. It translates to CVSSEAGDEKLFF.

This clone was observed a few times. The rearrangement uses TRBV7-6 and TRBJ2-1; 10 bases fit TRBD2. The junction had 1 base not matched to a gene; V was cut back by 2 bases and J by 9 bases. Germline V gives CDR1 SGHVS, CDR2 FNYEAQ. The CDR3 contains 13 residues. CDR3 region: CASSLRTSGEQFF. Written as DNA, the CDR3 is TGTGCCAGCAGCTTAAGGACTAGCGGTGAGCAGTTCTTC.

CDR3 DNA sequence: TGTGCCAGCAGCCGCGGACAGGCAACTAATGAAAAACTGTTTTTT. Its protein product is CASSRGQATNEKLFF. The V gene is TRBV7-9, the J gene TRBJ1-4; 7 bases line up with TRBD1. The germline CDR1 and CDR2 sequences are SEHNR and FQNEAQ (reference sequence). V shed 5 bases, J shed 0 bases, and the junction held 3 bases outside the gene matches. This CDR3 contains 15 residues.

In its sample, this clone was seen a few times. The chain combines TRBV4-1 with TRBJ2-1; tentatively, D is TRBD2 (6 bases). CDR3 size: 14 residues. Trimming stripped 0 bases from V and 6 bases from J, with 9 bases between. Per germline, CDR1 MGHRA and CDR2 YSYEKL. CDR3 region: CASSQDRAGNEQFF. The CDR3 bases are TGCGCCAGCAGCCAAGATAGAGCGGGCAATGAGCAGTTCTTC.

The chain employs TRBV28 and TRBJ2-7, with 7 bases identical to TRBD2. CDR1 and CDR2 (germline): MDHEN, SYDVKM. This CDR3 has 15 amino acids. V trimming: 4 bases; J trimming: 2 bases; junction bases outside the gene matches: 8. CDR3 DNA sequence: TGTGCCAGCAGTTCGAGGCCCCTAGCGGCCTACGAGCAGTACTTC. Translating gives CASSSRPLAAYEQYF. Variable domain in full (rest from reference TRBV28 and TRBJ2-7): DVKVTQSSRYLVKRTGEKVFLECVQDMDHENMFWYRQDPGLGLRLIYFSYDVKMKEKGDIPEGYSVSREKKERFSLILESASTNQTSMYLCASSSRPLAAYEQYFGPGTRLTVT.

This clone was seen only a few times. The chain recombines TRBV7-3 with TRBJ2-7, with TRBD1 matching over 7 bases. V lost 2 bases to trimming and J lost 12 bases; unmatched junction nucleotides: 10. The CDR3 is 13 residues long. Germline V CDR1 and CDR2: SGHTA, FQGTGA. Written as DNA, the CDR3 is TGTGCCAGCAGCTTAGCGTCGGCAGGGGGAATGTACTTC. Translating it yields CASSLASAGGMYF.

The chain carries TRBV4-1 and TRBJ2-5; 10 bases line up with TRBD1. This CDR3 spans 17 amino acids. V was pared by 3 bases and J by 7 bases, with 14 bases of the junction left unmatched. Germline V CDR1 and CDR2: MGHRA, YSYEKL. In nucleotides, the CDR3 is TGCGCCAGCAGCCACCGCCAAGGTGGGACAGGGGTTGTGACCCAGTACTTC. Protein product: CASSHRQGGTGVVTQYF.